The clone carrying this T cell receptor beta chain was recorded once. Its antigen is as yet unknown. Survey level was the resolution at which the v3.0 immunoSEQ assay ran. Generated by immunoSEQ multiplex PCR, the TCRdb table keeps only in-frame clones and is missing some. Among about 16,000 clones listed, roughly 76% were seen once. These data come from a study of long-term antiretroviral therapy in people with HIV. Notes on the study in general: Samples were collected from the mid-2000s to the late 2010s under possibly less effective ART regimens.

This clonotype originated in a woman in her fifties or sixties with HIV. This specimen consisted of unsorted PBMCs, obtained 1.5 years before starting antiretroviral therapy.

The CDR3: CASSRTGRYYEQYF. CDR3 in DNA: TGTGCCAGCAGCCGGACAGGGAGGTATTACGAGCAGTACTTC. This sequence joins TRBV6-5 and TRBJ2-7; TRBD1 aligns across 8 bases. This CDR3 comprises 14 residues. The V gene end was trimmed by 6 bases and the J gene end by 4 bases; junction bases not matched to a gene: 8. Looked up from germline, CDR1 is MNHEY and CDR2 is SVGAGI.